The sequence of this TCR beta chain was determined in a study of blood T cell repertoires in COVID-19. Method: immunoSEQ multiplex PCR; TCRdb's copy keeps in-frame clones and lacks some. This table has about 270,000 clones, 86% appearing once. Germline CDR1 SGHRS, CDR2 YFSETQ. With V trimmed by 2 bases and J by 6 bases, 7 bases remained unmatched. This CDR3 has 14 residues. The rearrangement uses TRBV5-1 and TRBJ2-7, with 8 bases identical to TRBD1. The specimen was peripheral blood. The source is a man aged 40-49 years with active or convalescent COVID-19. CDR3 amino acids: CASSFGQGLSEQYF. The CDR3 DNA reads as TGCGCCAGCAGCTTCGGACAGGGTCTCTCCGAGCAGTACTTC.